The text below deals with one T cell receptor (beta chain). The antigen it recognizes is unknown. Base-call qualities are not available, and no considerably larger clone is one nucleotide away. TCRbeta CDR3 regions were amplified from genomic DNA using the immunoSEQ Assay, a bias-controlled multiplex PCR. The original methods were these. Within the assay, amplification of reference gene primers was used to estimate how many nucleated cells each sample contained. To quantify the absolute abundance of each unique TCRbeta CDR3 rearrangement, sequence reads were collapsed and filtered. For each sample, productive Simpson clonality was calculated as the square root of Simpson's diversity index over productive rearrangements. Drawn from immuneACCESS, this table holds only the in-frame rearrangements with V and J called that TCRdb kept. Clones are partly lost; checked studies trace under half to an unresolved V gene and leave the rest unexplained. That table furnishes V, J and clone size, whereas the DNA furnished D and trimming. This sample holds about 24,000 clones; under 90% were observed only once. Around 28% of the sample belongs to the ten largest clones.

This sample was taken from a study of blood T cell repertoires in COVID-19 (dated by TCRdb to 2018 to 2020). Background for the entire study: The collaborator samples originated in the United States, Italy and Spain and spanned the acute and convalescent phases of COVID-19. The prospective study material was composed of cDNA or gDNA derived from T cells, B-cell-depleted T cells, or PBMCs. Subjects who had been exposed to COVID-19, were actively infected with it, or had recovered from it provided the deeply sampled blood TCRbeta repertoires that made up the dataset. A freely available public database, intended as a resource for researchers studying the immune response to SARS-CoV-2, is where the repertoires were released. Samples were obtained from the ongoing ImmuneRACE study (first 160 participants) and from over 1,000 subjects provided by 6 global collaborators. The sample metadata nearly always contained a de-identified subject ID, COVID-19 status, age in years and sex. Where available, HLA class I and class II types were taken from metadata supplied by the sample provider and were not determined by assay-based typing.

Collaborating institutions collected whole blood in K2EDTA tubes following their own protocols. For TCRbeta analysis, collaborators shipped samples in one of three forms: frozen whole blood, isolated PBMCs, or DNA extracted from either of those sample types. The investigation overall reported the following: The quantity of clinical and demographic metadata differed by source and by participant and was supplied without curation.

The receptor comes from a woman aged 65 to 85 with active COVID-19. Sequencing was carried out using peripheral blood.

CDR3 reads: CASSRRTGQKETQYF. The base sequence is TGTGCCAGCAGTCGGAGGACGGGACAAAAAGAGACCCAGTACTTC. The chain was built from TRBV11-1 and TRBJ2-5; the D segment could be TRBD1, given 6 matching bases. Inclusive of the bounding cysteine and phenylalanine, the CDR3 is 15 residues long. Kept here is only the CDR3 DNA, which spans 45 bases and is read in frame from base 1. V was cut back by 6 bases and J by 3 bases, leaving a gap of 17 bases between them. CDR1 and CDR2 were assigned from the germline V gene (reference sequence) as SGHAT and FQDESV. Reference TRBV11-1 and TRBJ2-5 genes cover what lies past the CDR3, so the full variable domain is EAEVAQSPRYKITEKSQAVAFWCDPISGHATLYWYRQILGQGPELLVQFQDESVVDDSQLPKDRFSAERLKGVDSTLKIQPAELGDSAMYLCASSRRTGQKETQYFGPGTRLLVL.